This T cell receptor (beta chain) emerged from a study of Ad26.COV2.S vaccination and SARS-CoV-2 variants. The germline V and J ends were trimmed by 6 bases and 1 base, with 17 bases remaining between them. There are 16 residues in the CDR3. Germline CDR1 SGHTA, CDR2 FQGNSA. Treatment noted: roughly 18 received Ad26.COV2.S at low or high dose, single or two shots; 5 received placebo; per-sample allocation not given. Material that was analyzed had been drawn on day 63 after the first vaccine or placebo injection. As to this clone: No antigen is known for it.

Data came from immunoSEQ multiplex PCR; TCRdb stores just in-frame clones and leaves some out. The data contain 350,000 to 550,000 clones, about 88% of them seen just once; the ten biggest clones take up about 2.5%. The study's findings and limits: Researchers cautioned that TCR breadth and depth analyses may have underestimated total T cell responses.

This TCR came from a person aged 18-60 years who received the Ad26.COV2.S COVID-19 vaccine or a placebo. This sample comprised peripheral blood, obtained in a trial of Ad26.COV2.S vaccine versus placebo. This rearrangement joins TRBV7-2 to TRBJ2-3, with D perhaps being TRBD1 or TRBD2 (7 bases each). The CDR3 here is CASSPGGRGGTDTQYF. CDR3 in DNA: TGTGCCAGCAGTCCGGGGGGCAGGGGGGGCACAGATACGCAGTATTTT.